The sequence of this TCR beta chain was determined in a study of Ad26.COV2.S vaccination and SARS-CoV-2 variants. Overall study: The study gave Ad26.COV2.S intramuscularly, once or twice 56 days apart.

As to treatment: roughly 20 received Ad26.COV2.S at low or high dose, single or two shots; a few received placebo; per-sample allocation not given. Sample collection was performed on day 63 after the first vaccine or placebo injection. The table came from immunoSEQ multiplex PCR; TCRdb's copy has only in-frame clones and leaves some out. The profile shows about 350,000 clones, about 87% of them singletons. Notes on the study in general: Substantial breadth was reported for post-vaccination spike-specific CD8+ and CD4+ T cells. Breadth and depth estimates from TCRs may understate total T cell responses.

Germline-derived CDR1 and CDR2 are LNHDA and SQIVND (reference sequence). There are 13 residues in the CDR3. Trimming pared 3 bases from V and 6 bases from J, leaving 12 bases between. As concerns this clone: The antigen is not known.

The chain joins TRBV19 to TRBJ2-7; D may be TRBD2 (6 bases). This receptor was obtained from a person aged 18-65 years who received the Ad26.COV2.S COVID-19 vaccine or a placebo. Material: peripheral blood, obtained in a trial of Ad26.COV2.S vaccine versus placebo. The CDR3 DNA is TGTGCCAGTAGTATGGCACAGACTAGCGAGCAGTACTTC. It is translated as CASSMAQTSEQYF.